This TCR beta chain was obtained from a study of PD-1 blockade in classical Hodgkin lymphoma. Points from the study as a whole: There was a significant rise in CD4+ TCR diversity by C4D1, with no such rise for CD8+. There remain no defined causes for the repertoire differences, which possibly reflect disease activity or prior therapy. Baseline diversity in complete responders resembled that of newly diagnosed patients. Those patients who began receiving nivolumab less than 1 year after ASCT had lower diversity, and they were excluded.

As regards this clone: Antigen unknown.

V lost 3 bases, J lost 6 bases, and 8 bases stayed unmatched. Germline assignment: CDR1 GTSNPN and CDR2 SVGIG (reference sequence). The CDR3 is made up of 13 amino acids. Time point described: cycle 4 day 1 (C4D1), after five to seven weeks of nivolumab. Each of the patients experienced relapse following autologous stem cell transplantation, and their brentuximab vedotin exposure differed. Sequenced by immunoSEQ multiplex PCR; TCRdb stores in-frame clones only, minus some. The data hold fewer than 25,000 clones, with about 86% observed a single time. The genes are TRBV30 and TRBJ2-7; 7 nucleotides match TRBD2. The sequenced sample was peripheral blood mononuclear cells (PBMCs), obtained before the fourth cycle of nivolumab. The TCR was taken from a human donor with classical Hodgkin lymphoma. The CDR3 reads CAWSGLVRSEQYF. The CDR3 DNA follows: TGTGCCTGGAGCGGACTAGTAAGGAGCGAGCAGTACTTC.